This entry is about one T cell receptor beta chain. Its antigen is not known. This may be a read error, as it is one base from a much larger clone. Semi-nested PCR with Nested Universal Primer A followed constant-region reverse priming of full-length variable regions. One entry per CDR3 protein results from TCRdb running MiXCR on the 5' RACE reads. The repertoire has 52,000 or so distinct CDR3 sequences, around 20% of them found once; the top ten carry about 2.9%. Overall study results and limits: The larger-cohort validation was restricted to a single TCR beta V-J rearrangement rather than whole repertoires. Tumor Treg TCRs overlapped most with tumor naive CD4+ cells.

The sorted Tregs were CD4+CD25+CD127-/low cells. The germline CDR1 and CDR2 sequences are WSHSY and SAAADI. The CDR3 totals 17 residues. V dropped 2 bases and J dropped 5; count of bases not matched to a gene: 8. The sample consisted of tumor-infiltrating Tregs sorted from the breast tumor. The chain employs TRBV10-2 and TRBJ2-1, with TRBD2 identical over 11 bases. The source is a female donor with breast cancer. The CDR3 DNA follows: TGCGCCAGCAGTGAGGACTTTCCGGGACTAGCGGACAATGAGCAGTTCTTC. Translating it yields CASSEDFPGLADNEQFF.